This paragraph reports one TCR beta chain. This sample is drawn from a study of blood T cell repertoires in COVID-19. Study in general: The United States, Italy and Spain were the sources of the acute and convalescent COVID-19 samples.

Generated by immunoSEQ multiplex PCR, the TCRdb table keeps only in-frame clones and is missing some. The repertoire has about 330,000 clones, roughly 88% of them found once; the top ten carry around 5%. Trimming removed 3 bases at V and 9 bases at J, with 15 bases between. The CDR3 is made up of 14 amino acids. Germline V gives CDR1 LNHNV, CDR2 YYDKDF (reference sequence). What was sequenced was PBMCs or T cells enriched from blood (not recorded which). This chain joins TRBV15 and TRBJ2-1, with D possibly matching TRBD1 (6 bases). The sequence came from a man aged 30-40 years who had recovered from COVID-19. The CDR3 sequence: CATSSGHRVFEQFF. CDR3 nucleotides: TGTGCCACCAGCAGCGGTCACAGGGTTTTTGAGCAGTTCTTC.